Listed below are T cell receptor beta chains from one sample, sequenced in a study of fetal regulatory T cell absence and autoimmunity. Sequencing was performed with immunoSEQ multiplex PCR; in TCRdb, only in-frame clones are kept and a portion is missing. Here the sample spans around 100,000 clones, about 78% being singletons. Sequenced: pancreas tissue. The receptors come from a male donor with IPEX syndrome. Both conserved end residues are part of each CDR3. Each record gives: CDR3 protein, CDR3 DNA, J gene, clone size, V gene, D gene. The D gene is left open where the match is weak. Clone size is not always given. Where it is, it says once, few, many or a class for expanded clones.

CASGQGGNTEAFF,TGTGCCAGCGGCCAGGGGGGGAACACTGAAGCTTTCTTT,TRBJ1-1,once,TRBV9,TRBD1
CAWSGHYEQYF,TGTGCCTGGAGTGGACACTACGAGCAGTACTTC,TRBJ2-7,-,TRBV30,-
CASSPDRDETQYF,TGTGCCAGTAGCCCAGACAGGGATGAGACCCAGTACTTC,TRBJ2-5,-,TRBV19,TRBD1
CASSNTGTGEAREAFF,TGTGCCAGCAGCAACACCGGGACAGGGGAGGCCCGAGAAGCTTTCTTT,TRBJ1-1,-,TRBV9,TRBD1
CASSLDSLAGPDGQETQYF,TGTGCCAGCAGCTTGGACTCCCTGGCCGGGCCAGACGGGCAAGAGACCCAGTACTTC,TRBJ2-5,-,TRBV11-3,-
CSARDGYTF,TGCAGTGCTAGGGATGGCTACACCTTC,TRBJ1-2,-,TRBV20-1,-
CASSAGNANTGELFF,TGTGCCAGCAGTGCAGGGAACGCGAACACCGGGGAGCTGTTTTTT,TRBJ2-2,few,TRBV6-4,-
CASSYGRGWTF,TGTGCCAGCAGTTACGGGCGGGGGTGGACCTTC,TRBJ1-2,once,TRBV6-5,-
CASSLPGRGIGEAFF,TGTGCCAGCAGCTTACCTGGACGGGGGATTGGGGAAGCTTTCTTT,TRBJ1-1,few,TRBV7-9,-
CASSLVFAGGFSYEQYF,TGTGCCAGCAGCTTAGTTTTTGCAGGGGGTTTCTCCTACGAGCAGTACTTC,TRBJ2-7,-,TRBV7-2,TRBD1
CASSAWTSGDLPTDTQYF,TGTGCCAGCAGTGCTTGGACTAGCGGGGACCTACCCACAGATACGCAGTATTTT,TRBJ2-3,-,TRBV2,TRBD2
CASSLWPSLTYEQYF,TGTGCCAGCAGCTTATGGCCTAGCCTTACCTACGAGCAGTACTTC,TRBJ2-7,-,TRBV7-2,-
CASAGIRTNTQYF,TGTGCCAGCGCGGGGATAAGGACTAATACGCAGTATTTT,TRBJ2-3,once,TRBV7-2,-
CASSVGDRGHTEAFF,TGTGCCAGCAGCGTAGGGGACAGGGGGCACACTGAAGCTTTCTTT,TRBJ1-1,-,TRBV9,TRBD1
CAWSVGQGGTDTQYF,TGTGCCTGGAGTGTGGGTCAGGGGGGCACAGATACGCAGTATTTT,TRBJ2-3,-,TRBV30,TRBD1
CASSYRGCPAGYTF,TGTGCCAGCAGTTACCGGGGTTGCCCAGCTGGCTACACCTTC,TRBJ1-2,-,TRBV6-6,-
CASSRTSNYGYTF,TGTGCCAGCAGCCGGACCTCTAACTATGGCTACACCTTC,TRBJ1-2,-,TRBV7-9,-
CASGDNAYEQYF,TGTGCCAGCGGGGACAACGCTTACGAGCAGTACTTC,TRBJ2-7,once,TRBV27,-
CASSYSDRREFGYTF,TGTGCCAGCAGTTACTCTGACAGGAGAGAATTTGGCTACACCTTC,TRBJ1-2,-,TRBV6-5,-
CASGPGLAGDAQYF,TGTGCCAGCGGCCCGGGACTAGCGGGGGATGCGCAGTATTTT,TRBJ2-3,-,TRBV25-1,TRBD2
CASSLQGGYGYTF,TGTGCCAGCAGCTTACAGGGGGGCTATGGCTACACCTTC,TRBJ1-2,few,TRBV13,TRBD1
CASGLGKDRGDGYTF,TGTGCTAGTGGTTTGGGGAAAGACAGGGGGGATGGCTACACCTTC,TRBJ1-2,many,TRBV12-5,TRBD1
CASSIGPTGGNQPQHF,TGTGCCAGTAGTATAGGACCGACAGGGGGCAATCAGCCCCAGCATTTT,TRBJ1-5,-,TRBV19,TRBD1
CASSLRVQTQYF,TGTGCCAGCAGCTTAAGGGTACAGACCCAGTACTTC,TRBJ2-5,-,TRBV11-2,-
CASSLASGGLFSYNEQFF,TGTGCCAGCAGCTTAGCCTCAGGGGGGCTCTTCTCCTACAATGAGCAGTTCTTC,TRBJ2-1,-,TRBV7-8,-
CASSGDSYNEQFF,TGTGCCAGCAGTGGGGACAGTTACAATGAGCAGTTCTTC,TRBJ2-1,-,TRBV25-1,TRBD1
CASSLEKQGLDTQYF,TGCGCCAGCAGCTTGGAGAAGCAAGGGTTGGATACGCAGTATTTT,TRBJ2-3,-,TRBV5-1,-
CASSLPRLAGTDTQYF,TGTGCCAGCAGCTTACCCCGACTAGCGGGAACAGATACGCAGTATTTT,TRBJ2-3,-,TRBV13,TRBD2
CASSYPWTGGRGYTF,TGTGCCAGCAGTTACCCTTGGACAGGGGGCAGGGGCTACACCTTC,TRBJ1-2,-,TRBV6-5,TRBD1
CASSPAGTRNAYEQYF,TGTGCCAGCTCACCCGCCGGGACTAGAAACGCCTACGAGCAGTACTTC,TRBJ2-7,-,TRBV18,TRBD2
CASSELGGYEKLFF,TGTGCCAGCAGTGAATTGGGGGGCTATGAAAAACTGTTTTTT,TRBJ1-4,few,TRBV2,-
CAWSVPYHRLASYNEQFF,TGTGCCTGGAGTGTACCCTACCATCGACTAGCGTCCTACAATGAGCAGTTCTTC,TRBJ2-1,-,TRBV30,TRBD2
CASSLRGLDYEQYF,TGTGCCAGCAGCCTCCGGGGCCTGGATTACGAGCAGTACTTC,TRBJ2-7,few,TRBV27,-
CAISDGQGTSPLHF,TGTGCCATCAGTGATGGACAGGGAACTTCACCCCTCCACTTT,TRBJ1-6,-,TRBV10-3,TRBD1
CASSGHEQYF,TGTGCCAGCAGTGGTCACGAGCAGTACTTC,TRBJ2-7,-,TRBV2,-
CAWRTSGRRKGGELFF,TGTGCCTGGAGAACTAGCGGGAGGAGGAAAGGCGGGGAGCTGTTTTTT,TRBJ2-2,few,TRBV30,TRBD2
CASSLVRAAGVWYF,TGTGCCAGCAGCTTAGTACGCGCGGCGGGGGTTTGGTACTTC,TRBJ2-7,few,TRBV7-2,TRBD2
CASSPYREDSPLHF,TGCGCCAGCAGCCCTTACAGGGAGGATTCACCCCTCCACTTT,TRBJ1-6,-,TRBV4-1,-
CASSWAAYGYTF,TGTGCCAGCAGCTGGGCAGCCTATGGCTACACCTTC,TRBJ1-2,-,TRBV7-9,-
CASSSSYEQYF,TGTGCCAGCAGCTCTAGCTACGAGCAGTACTTC,TRBJ2-7,-,TRBV5-4,-
CASSPHGGPTYEQYF,TGTGCCAGCAGCCCGCACGGGGGACCTACCTACGAGCAGTACTTC,TRBJ2-7,-,TRBV11-3,-
CASSSGGSYEQYF,TGTGCCAGTAGTAGCGGGGGGTCGTACGAGCAGTACTTC,TRBJ2-7,-,TRBV19,TRBD2
CASSQTPEGTSGGPTYEQYF,TGCGCCAGCAGCCAAACCCCCGAGGGGACTAGCGGGGGGCCAACCTACGAGCAGTACTTC,TRBJ2-7,-,TRBV4-3,TRBD2
CASSPFRRNEQFF,TGTGCCAGCAGCCCATTCAGGAGGAATGAGCAGTTCTTC,TRBJ2-1,once,TRBV14,-
CASSLRTSGFTDTQYF,TGTGCCAGCAGCCTCCGGACTAGCGGGTTCACAGATACGCAGTATTTT,TRBJ2-3,-,TRBV9,TRBD2
CASSLLGTANTGELFF,TGTGCCAGCAGCTTGCTCGGGACAGCCAACACCGGGGAGCTGTTTTTT,TRBJ2-2,-,TRBV11-2,TRBD1
CASRGGPEDFSYEQYF,TGTGCCAGCAGGGGGGGACCAGAAGATTTCTCCTACGAGCAGTACTTC,TRBJ2-7,-,TRBV7-9,-